The 25 T cell receptor beta chains below all came from one sample that was sequenced in a study of shared clonotypes between healthy human individuals. Clones were sequenced by immunoSEQ multiplex PCR, and TCRdb holds only the in-frame ones, with some missing. The sample holds more than 2 million clones, nearly 97% seen once. The sequenced sample consisted of naive CD4+ T cells sorted from blood. The subset was: CD45RA+ positively selected. The receptors stem from a man between 18 and 35 years old in good health.

The V gene is TRBV5-1, the J gene TRBJ1-2; no clear D. Between the trimmed V and J ends, which lost 0 bases and 4 bases, there was a span of 10 bases. The germline V gene encodes CDR1 SGHRS and CDR2 YFSETQ. This CDR3 has 14 amino acids. The DNA of the CDR3 is TGCGCCAGCAGCTTGGGACACGTCACCTATGGCTACACCTTC. It specifies CASSLGHVTYGYTF.

The gene calls are TRBV6-5 and TRBJ2-3, with 10 bases fitting TRBD2. The CDR3 is 14 residues long. Trimming cost V 7 bases and J 6 bases; bases outside gene matches: 7. Germline loops: CDR1 MNHEY, CDR2 SVGAGI. The CDR3 region is CASTVAGGDDTQYF. DNA of the CDR3: TGTGCCAGCACCGTAGCGGGGGGCGATGATACGCAGTATTTT.

The V gene is TRBV7-2, the J gene TRBJ2-1, with unresolved D. V dropped 0 bases and J dropped 6 bases, with 12 bases sitting between them. The CDR3 has 15 amino acids. Germline CDR1 and CDR2: SGHTA and FQGNSA. The CDR3 DNA sequence: TGTGCCAGCAGCTTAGCGCTGAGTCAGATCAATGAGCAGTTCTTC. Encoded protein: CASSLALSQINEQFF.

Concerning this clone: The sample carries other DNA sequences with the same CDR3. This sequence joins TRBV30 and TRBJ1-4; D possibly corresponds to TRBD1 (5 bases). Germline-derived CDR1 and CDR2 are GTSNPN and SVGIG (reference sequence). Trimming took off 2 bases at V and 1 base at J, with 5 bases between the two ends. This CDR3 is built from 13 residues. In nucleotides, the CDR3 is TGTGCCTGGAGTAGGGGAACTAATGAAAAACTGTTTTTT. Translated, it gives CAWSRGTNEKLFF. The entire variable domain, with the rest obtained from reference TRBV30 and TRBJ1-4, is as follows: SQTIHQWPATLVQPVGSPLSLECTVEGTSNPNLYWYRQAAGRGLQLLFYSVGIGQISSEVPQNLSASRPQDRQFILSSKKLLLSDSGFYLCAWSRGTNEKLFFGSGTQLSVL.

V usage is TRBV7-9 and J usage is TRBJ1-4; D is perhaps TRBD1 (5 bases). The CDR3 has 16 amino acids. The V gene lost 3 bases and the J gene lost 8 bases, with 19 bases spanning the gap. CDR1 and CDR2 (germline): SEHNR, FQNEAQ (reference sequence). This CDR3 reads CASSFRQGQGGEKLFF. CDR3 coding DNA: TGTGCCAGCAGCTTTAGGCAAGGGCAGGGAGGAGAAAAACTGTTTTTT.

This rearrangement joins TRBV5-1 to TRBJ2-1; TRBD2 matches 7 bases. The V and J ends lost 4 bases and 1 base, in that order; junction bases with no gene match: 8. Germline CDR1 SGHRS, CDR2 YFSETQ. The length of the CDR3 is 16 residues. The CDR3 DNA follows: TGCGCCAGCAGCCCTGGAGGGAGGGGATCCTACAATGAGCAGTTCTTC. This translates into CASSPGGRGSYNEQFF.

The chain recombines TRBV5-4 with TRBJ2-3, with 9 bases matching TRBD2. The CDR3 loop spans 15 amino acids. With 4 bases clipped from V and 5 bases from J, the junction kept 8 bases outside the gene matches. The germline CDR1 and CDR2 sequences are SGHNT and YYREEE (reference sequence). This chain's CDR3 is CASSLSGGREDTQYF. CDR3 DNA sequence: TGTGCCAGCAGCCTTAGCGGGGGCAGAGAAGATACGCAGTATTTT.

The genes are TRBV2 and TRBJ2-7; either TRBD1 or TRBD2 may supply D (5 bases each). Per the germline V gene, CDR1 is SNHLY and CDR2 is FYNNEI. The CDR3 has 13 residues. V was shortened by 5 bases and J by 2 bases, with 10 bases between the two germline ends. CDR3 bases: TGTGCCAGCAGTTGGCAGGGAGCCTACGAGCAGTACTTC. Translating gives CASSWQGAYEQYF. Full variable domain (remainder filled in from reference TRBV2 and TRBJ2-7): EPEVTQTPSHQVTQMGQEVILRCVPISNHLYFYWYRQILGQKVEFLVSFYNNEISEKSEIFDDQFSVERPDGSNFTLKIRSTKLEDSAMYFCASSWQGAYEQYFGPGTRLTVT.

The rearrangement links TRBV9 to TRBJ2-5; 9 bases are shared with TRBD2. The CDR3 is 16 amino acids. The V and J ends lost 0 bases and 5 bases, in that order; junction bases with no gene match: 8. CDR1 is SGDLS, CDR2 YYNGEE, per germline. CDR3 protein: CASSVAGAGGGETQYF. CDR3 sequence (DNA): TGTGCCAGCAGCGTAGCTGGGGCGGGAGGGGGTGAGACCCAGTACTTC.

The chain joins TRBV7-2 to TRBJ2-4; TRBD2 might be the D (5 bases). This CDR3 is built from 15 residues. Germline V gives CDR1 SGHTA, CDR2 FQGNSA. V was shortened by 5 bases and J by 8 bases, with 19 bases between the two germline ends. The CDR3, as DNA: TGTGCCAGCAGCCCAGGAGGATCAGGCGCCCACATTCAGTACTTC. Protein sequence: CASSPGGSGAHIQYF.

The chain has TRBV19 and TRBJ2-1; 10 bases match TRBD2. CDR1 LNHDA and CDR2 SQIVND come from the germline V gene (reference sequence). The CDR3 extends over 15 amino acids. V lost 4 bases, J lost 7 bases, and 7 bases stayed unmatched. CDR3: CASSKGLAGANEQFF. The CDR3 nucleotides are TGTGCCAGTAGTAAGGGTCTAGCGGGAGCGAATGAGCAGTTCTTC.

As for this clone: Other DNA sequences in this specimen translate into the identical CDR3. V gene TRBV6-5 combines with J gene TRBJ1-5, with D perhaps TRBD1 (5 bases). Trimming removed 6 bases from V and 1 base from J, with 7 bases in between. The V gene's germline CDR1 is MNHEY and CDR2 SVGAGI. The CDR3 totals 13 residues. Written as DNA, the CDR3 is TGTGCCAGCAGAAGGGGCAGCAATCAGCCCCAGCATTTT. Its protein product is CASRRGSNQPQHF.

The CDR3 here is CASQKDRVFNTGELFF. CDR3 DNA sequence: TGTGCCAGTCAAAAAGACAGGGTTTTCAACACCGGGGAGCTGTTTTTT. The chain joins TRBV25-1 to TRBJ2-2; TRBD1 matches at 7 bases. The germline CDR1 and CDR2 sequences are MGHDK and SYGVNS. V dropped 9 bases and J dropped 2; count of bases not matched to a gene: 12. This CDR3 comprises 16 residues.

The gene calls are TRBV5-4 and TRBJ1-1; D perhaps matches TRBD1 (6 bases). The CDR3 contains 15 residues. V was clipped by 0 bases and J by 3 bases, with 12 bases between them. Germline assignment: CDR1 SGHNT and CDR2 YYREEE (reference sequence). DNA of the CDR3: TGTGCCAGCAGCTTGGATGGGGGGCGGGACACTGAAGCTTTCTTT. The encoded protein is CASSLDGGRDTEAFF.

The genes are TRBV10-1 and TRBJ2-1, with a tentative D call TRBD1 (6 bases). The V and J ends lost 5 bases and 2 bases respectively, with 10 bases between them. CDR3 size: 14 residues. The germline CDR1 and CDR2 sequences are WNHNN and SYGVQD (reference sequence). CDR3 residues: CASSSGTTYNEQFF. In DNA, the CDR3 is TGCGCCAGCAGTTCCGGGACAACCTACAATGAGCAGTTCTTC.

The chain employs TRBV6-1 and TRBJ2-3, with 8 nucleotides matching TRBD1. The ends lost 6 bases at V and 6 bases at J; junction bases unmatched: 11. CDR1 and CDR2 (germline): MNHNS, SASEGT. This CDR3 is built from 15 residues. CDR3 bases: TGTGCCAGCAGCCCTACAGGGGGTCTACGGGATACGCAGTATTTT. This encodes CASSPTGGLRDTQYF.

This clone was observed once. The rearrangement links TRBV5-6 to TRBJ2-7, with D possibly TRBD1 on 6 matching bases. The CDR3 runs 14 residues. The ends were cut back, 3 bases at V and 3 bases at J, with 13 bases in the middle. The germline V gene encodes CDR1 SGHDT and CDR2 YYEEEE. The CDR3 region is CASSSYDRSYEQYF. CDR3 coding DNA: TGTGCCAGCAGCTCATACGACAGGAGCTACGAGCAGTACTTC.

V gene TRBV10-2 combines with J gene TRBJ1-1, with TRBD1 as a possible D gene (5 bases). The CDR3 is 15 amino acids. V was pared by 3 bases and J by 7 bases, with 18 bases between. Germline CDR1 and CDR2: WSHSY and SAAADI. The CDR3 DNA sequence: TGCGCCAGCAGTGACCCCCATAACGGGGACGTTGAAGCTTTCTTT. Amino acids: CASSDPHNGDVEAFF.

This clone was seen just once. The chain joins TRBV28 to TRBJ2-7, with TRBD1 matching over 7 bases. CDR3 size: 17 residues. The germline gives CDR1 MDHEN, CDR2 SYDVKM. V trimming: 4 bases; J trimming: 3 bases; junction bases outside the gene matches: 15. CDR3 in DNA: TGTGCCAGCAGTTCCCCCCCGACAGGGCAACCGGTCTACGAGCAGTACTTC. Residues: CASSSPPTGQPVYEQYF.

CDR3 in DNA: TGTGCCATCAGCCCGGGACTAGTCGGCCGAGAAGAGACCCAGTACTTC. Translation: CAISPGLVGREETQYF. The chain links TRBV10-3 to TRBJ2-5; 8 nucleotides line up with TRBD2. There are 16 residues in the CDR3. V shed 6 bases, J shed 3 bases, and the junction held 12 bases outside the gene matches. CDR1 is ENHRY, CDR2 SYGVKD, per germline.

The chain carries TRBV7-2 and TRBJ2-1; D not certain. The CDR3 sequence is 14 residues long. Germline-derived CDR1 and CDR2 are SGHTA and FQGNSA. Trimming cost V 5 bases and J 9 bases, with 17 bases left between them. In DNA, the CDR3 is TGTGCCAGCAGCCGACAAAGAAACAGCGTTGAGCAGTTCTTC. Translation: CASSRQRNSVEQFF.

Details on this clone: Other DNA sequences in the sample encode the same CDR3. This chain uses TRBV19 with TRBJ2-7; 9 nucleotides agree with TRBD1. The CDR3 covers 15 residues. Looked up from germline, CDR1 is LNHDA and CDR2 is SQIVND (reference sequence). Trimming took 1 base from V and 3 from J; bases not matched to a gene: 4. The CDR3 loop is CASSIGGQGFYEQYF. The CDR3 region has the DNA TGTGCCAGTAGTATAGGGGGACAGGGTTTCTACGAGCAGTACTTC.

The V gene is TRBV15, the J gene TRBJ1-1; D remains ambiguous. Trimming removed 0 bases from V and 6 bases from J, with 8 bases in between. Germline V gene lookup returns CDR1 LNHNV and CDR2 YYDKDF (reference sequence). The CDR3 is 13 residues long. Written as DNA, the CDR3 is TGTGCCACCAGCAGAGACCGTCAGGCTGAAGCTTTCTTT. Protein sequence: CATSRDRQAEAFF.

The V gene is TRBV5-1, the J gene TRBJ2-2; the match to TRBD1 covers 7 bases. Germline CDR1 SGHRS, CDR2 YFSETQ. The CDR3 spans 16 residues. The V segment lost 4 bases and the J segment 6 bases; nucleotides outside the gene matches: 12. In DNA form, the CDR3 reads TGCGCCAGCAGCCTAACCGGACAGGTTGGTCCCGGGGAGCTGTTTTTT. Its protein product is CASSLTGQVGPGELFF. Full variable domain (missing parts from reference TRBV5-1 and TRBJ2-2): KAGVTQTPRYLIKTRGQQVTLSCSPISGHRSVSWYQQTPGQGLQFLFEYFSETQRNKGNFPGRFSGRQFSNSRSEMNVSTLELGDSALYLCASSLTGQVGPGELFFGEGSRLTVL.

The chain combines TRBV10-3 with TRBJ2-7; TRBD2 matches 10 bases. The CDR3 is 14 residues long. V shed 7 bases and J 3 bases; nucleotides not matched to a gene: 6. Germline-derived CDR1 and CDR2 are ENHRY and SYGVKD. The DNA for the CDR3 is TGTGCCATCAAGGGGACTAGCGAAGTCTACGAGCAGTACTTC. It encodes CAIKGTSEVYEQYF.